This is a list of T cell receptor beta chains from one sample in a study of shared clonotypes between healthy human individuals. Profiled with immunoSEQ multiplex PCR; TCRdb holds only in-frame clones, not every one. The data hold millions of clones, with about 95% observed a single time. The sequenced sample was naive CD8+ T cells sorted from blood. These receptors all come from a man younger than 30 in good health. CDR3s include the opening cysteine and the closing phenylalanine or tryptophan. D genes are given only for firm matches. Clone size appears in some rows only: once, few, many, or a class for an expanded clone.

j_call v_call d_call clone_size cdr3_aa cdr3_nt
TRBJ2-7 TRBV7-9 . few CASSSDYEQYF TGTGCCAGCAGCTCAGACTACGAGCAGTACTTC
TRBJ1-2 TRBV6-6 . . CASSYYSVQEGGYTF TGTGCCAGCAGTTATTATTCCGTACAGGAGGGTGGCTACACCTTC
TRBJ2-3 TRBV7-8 TRBD2 . CASSPTEAGALTDTQYF TGTGCCAGCAGCCCGACTGAAGCGGGAGCGCTCACAGATACGCAGTATTTT
TRBJ1-1 TRBV6-5 . . CASSPLGGDPEAFF TGTGCCAGCAGTCCCCTTGGGGGGGACCCTGAAGCTTTCTTT
TRBJ1-5 TRBV30 TRBD1 . CAWSAGTGRQPQHF TGTGCCTGGAGTGCAGGGACAGGGCGTCAGCCCCAGCATTTT
TRBJ2-7 TRBV27 TRBD2 . CASSLSPGSGDYEQYF TGTGCCAGCAGTTTATCGCCGGGTAGCGGGGACTACGAGCAGTACTTC
TRBJ1-5 TRBV7-8 . . CASSRRGHREGQPQHF TGTGCCAGCAGCCGCCGCGGCCACAGGGAGGGTCAGCCCCAGCATTTT
TRBJ1-1 TRBV29-1 . . CSARRTVPNTEAFF TGCAGCGCCCGCCGGACAGTCCCGAACACTGAAGCTTTCTTT
TRBJ1-6 TRBV27 . . CASTNRGANSPLHF TGTGCCAGCACCAACCGGGGTGCTAATTCACCCCTCCACTTT
TRBJ2-2 TRBV28 . . CASSFETVTGELFF TGTGCCAGCAGTTTTGAGACTGTAACCGGGGAGCTGTTTTTT
TRBJ1-4 TRBV28 . . CASSLTPWEKLFF TGTGCCAGCAGCTTGACTCCATGGGAAAAACTGTTTTTT
TRBJ2-1 TRBV7-9 TRBD1 . CASSHTNRGWEQFF TGTGCCAGCAGCCATACAAACAGGGGGTGGGAGCAGTTCTTC
TRBJ1-1 TRBV27 . . CASTKVGGYTEAFF TGTGCCAGCACCAAGGTGGGGGGCTACACTGAAGCTTTCTTT
TRBJ1-2 TRBV27 . once CASSPLGVGGRGYGYTF TGTGCCAGCAGTCCCCTTGGGGTTGGGGGGAGAGGCTATGGCTACACCTTC
TRBJ1-2 TRBV11-2 . . CASSLDHRAANYGYTF TGTGCCAGCAGCTTAGATCACAGGGCCGCTAACTATGGCTACACCTTC
TRBJ2-7 TRBV11-1 . . CASSLSGDSAYEQYF TGTGCCAGCAGCTTATCCGGGGATTCGGCTTACGAGCAGTACTTC
TRBJ2-6 TRBV6-5 . . CASSLLAPGANVLTF TGTGCCAGCAGTTTGCTGGCGCCTGGGGCCAACGTCCTGACTTTC
TRBJ2-7 TRBV7-9 . . CASSLLGDTYEQYF TGTGCCAGCAGCTTACTGGGTGATACCTACGAGCAGTACTTC
TRBJ2-7 TRBV19 TRBD2 . CASSKGLADYEQYF TGTGCCAGTAGTAAGGGACTAGCGGATTACGAGCAGTACTTC
TRBJ1-2 TRBV6-1 TRBD1 . CASNNPDRSF TGTGCCAGCAATAACCCGGACAGGAGTTTC
TRBJ2-7 TRBV7-3 . . CASSPGVGPYEQYF TGTGCCAGCAGCCCAGGGGTAGGGCCCTACGAGCAGTACTTC
TRBJ2-3 TRBV5-6 TRBD1 . CASTDRGRTTDTQYF TGTGCCAGCACAGACAGGGGACGAACCACAGATACGCAGTATTTT
TRBJ1-4 TRBV29-1 TRBD1 . CSVDEGQGDEKLFF TGCAGCGTTGATGAGGGACAGGGGGATGAAAAACTGTTTTTT
TRBJ2-7 TRBV4-1 TRBD2 . CASSHGGLGVYEQYF TGCGCCAGCAGCCACGGCGGACTAGGTGTCTACGAGCAGTACTTC
TRBJ2-7 TRBV4-1 . . CASSQASSSYEQYF TGCGCCAGCAGCCAAGCTTCTAGCTCCTACGAGCAGTACTTC
TRBJ1-2 TRBV5-8 TRBD1 . CASSLDDRGINYGYTF TGTGCCAGCAGCTTGGACGACAGGGGGATCAACTATGGCTACACCTTC
TRBJ2-1 TRBV5-1 TRBD1 . CASSLARDRTYNEQFF TGCGCCAGCAGCTTGGCCCGGGACAGGACCTACAATGAGCAGTTCTTC